This T cell receptor beta chain derives from a study of T cells expressing NK-cell markers. Germline CDR1 and CDR2: SGHRS and YFSETQ. This CDR3 comprises 12 residues. TCRdb reanalyzed the 5' RACE reads and collapses them to one entry per CDR3 protein, without DNA. The table for this sample gives hundreds of thousands of distinct CDR3 sequences. This clonotype was sampled from a man between 18 and 35 years old in good health. The V and J genes are TRBV5-1 and TRBJ1-6. The source material was blood T cells: a sorted CD56 or NKG2C T cell subset, CD4+ or CD8+ T cells, or bulk PBMC T cells (not recorded which). This chain's CDR3 is CASSLDSSPLHF. Complete variable domain (other parts from reference TRBV5-1 and TRBJ1-6): KAGVTQTPRYLIKTRGQQVTLSCSPISGHRSVSWYQQTPGQGLQFLFEYFSETQRNKGNFPGRFSGRQFSNSRSEMNVSTLELGDSALYLCASSLDSSPLHFGNGTRLTVT.